What follows describes a single T cell receptor (beta chain). No cognate antigen has been identified for it. No quality values exist for individual bases; no much larger clone is one base distant. This specimen belongs to a study of blood T cell repertoires in COVID-19 (TCRdb year 2020). With respect to the entire study: Samples from collaborators originated in the United States, Italy and Spain and spanned both the acute and convalescent phases of COVID-19. The sample metadata nearly always contained a de-identified subject ID, COVID-19 status, age in years and sex. The samples were drawn from the first 160 participants of the ongoing ImmuneRACE study and from 1,200 or so subjects provided by 6 global collaborators. The repertoires were released in a freely available public database meant as a resource for research on the immune response to SARS-CoV-2. The prospective study material was composed of cDNA or gDNA derived from T cells, B-cell-depleted T cells, or PBMCs. Where available, HLA class I and class II types were obtained from metadata supplied by the sample provider rather than from assay-based typing. Subjects who had been exposed to COVID-19, were actively infected with it, or had recovered from it provided the deeply sampled blood TCRbeta repertoires that made up the dataset. Here is what the overall study found, with its caveats: The amount of clinical and demographic metadata varied by source and participant and was provided uncurated.

The immunoSEQ Assay, a bias-controlled multiplex PCR, was used to amplify TCRbeta CDR3 regions from genomic DNA. As for how the authors treated the data: Within the assay, amplification of reference gene primers was used to estimate how many nucleated cells each sample contained. Sequence reads were collapsed and filtered to measure the absolute abundance of every unique TCRbeta CDR3 rearrangement. For each sample, productive Simpson clonality was calculated as the square root of Simpson's diversity index across productive rearrangements. The table comes from immuneACCESS by way of TCRdb, which keeps in-frame sequences with V and J called. Part of the clones is missing from these tables; in studies checked, under half for an unresolved V gene and the rest for unknown reasons. V, J and clone size reflect that table, while D and trimming were determined from the DNA. In all, the sample holds under 80,000 clones, and about nine tenths of those were seen once. The ten largest clonotypes hold roughly 4.4% of the sample.

Collaborating institutions collected whole blood in K2EDTA tubes following their own protocols. For TCRbeta analysis, collaborator samples were shipped as frozen whole blood, as isolated PBMCs, or as DNA extracted from either sample type. The sequence came from a man aged 50-59 years with active COVID-19. The sample taken for sequencing was peripheral blood.

The nucleotide sequence is TGTGCCAGCAGCACATTTAGCGGGAGCACAGATACGCAGTATTTT. This sequence encodes CASSTFSGSTDTQYF. This chain is built from TRBV7-2 and TRBJ2-3; the junction holds 7 bases that match TRBD2. Its CDR3 holds 15 amino acids, cysteine through phenylalanine. Only the CDR3 DNA stays, 45 bases, in frame from base 1. The germline V gene encodes CDR1 SGHTA and CDR2 FQGNSA. From V the trimming removes 5 bases and from J it removes 0 bases, while the gene matches leave 5 bases of the junction unaccounted for.